This T cell receptor (beta chain) came from a study of glioma-infiltrating T cells. The study, taken as a whole, reports: Above-expected tissue-blood divergence occurred in all gliomas, most in low-grade ones.

About this clonotype: Its antigen remains unidentified.

CDR1 KGHDR and CDR2 SFDVKD come from the germline V gene. The CDR3 runs 15 residues. The germline V and J ends were trimmed by 3 bases and 2 bases, with 10 bases remaining between them. Amplification of TCR alpha and beta CDR3 regions from RNA used iRepertoire nested multiplex PCR. For one-step reverse transcription and amplification, roughly 95-450 ng of tissue mRNA or PBMC total RNA was used. TCRdb independently ran MiXCR on the multiplex PCR reads; one entry per CDR3 protein. The repertoire consists of 150,000 to 200,000 distinct CDR3 sequences, with around 40% occurring once and the leading ten covering 5.2%.

The chain couples TRBV24-1 to TRBJ2-1; D uncertain. Sequencing used glioma tissue, nonneoplastic brain tissue, or PBMCs (not recorded which). This clonotype was obtained from a human donor with low-grade glioma or glioblastoma, undergoing nonglioma brain surgery, or in good health (not recorded which). This CDR3 reads CATSDPGFAYNEQFF. CDR3 bases: TGTGCCACCAGTGATCCGGGCTTTGCCTACAATGAGCAGTTCTTC.